This T cell receptor (beta chain) was identified in a study of T cells in narcolepsy. Looking at the study overall: Donors had narcolepsy type 1 or type 2, or were healthy controls.

As for this clone: Its antigen is unidentified.

CDR3 length: 18 amino acids. The germline V gene has CDR1 SEHNR and CDR2 FQNEAQ (reference sequence). V shed 3 bases and J shed 9 bases, with 27 bases lying between them. Repertoires were generated with immunoSEQ multiplex PCR, while TCRdb's copy carries only in-frame clones and drops some. Of about 40,000 clones listed, approximately 88% were seen once; the top ten hold roughly 1.2%. Study-wide results and caveats: No autoreactive T cell clone sequences appeared in some memory CD4+ repertoires. Same-patient CSF and blood CD4+ T cell clonotypes included HCRT-specific and TRIB2-specific autoreactive ones.

What was sequenced was CD45RA- memory CD4+ T cells from PBMCs. V and J are TRBV7-9 and TRBJ1-5; TRBD1 is a possible D gene (6 bases). This receptor was obtained from a human donor with narcolepsy. For the CDR3, the DNA is TGTGCCAGCAGCTTGGACTCTCCGGGACACGGGGTGGACATGCCCCAGCATTTT. Its translation is CASSLDSPGHGVDMPQHF.